This T cell receptor (beta chain) comes out of a study of T cells in Graves' hyperthyroidism and ophthalmopathy. Whole-study results and caveats: Model output signaled ophthalmopathy a median around 5.9 months ahead of onset.

Using RNA transcripts as the source, TCR beta CDR3 regions were amplified. First-round RT-PCR of the TCR CDR3 relied on the HTBI primer set. TCRdb reprocessed the multiplex PCR reads via MiXCR and lists one record per CDR3 protein. The table includes roughly 300,000 distinct CDR3 sequences, 21% detected once. This CDR3 comprises 11 residues. Trimming removed 3 bases at V and 7 bases at J, with 6 bases between. CDR1 and CDR2 from the germline V gene are MNHEY and SMNVEV (reference sequence). Details on this clonotype: Its matching antigen is unknown.

The genes are TRBV27 and TRBJ1-1; D is unclear. The source is a woman aged 45-65 years with Graves' hyperthyroidism. Sequences were obtained from blood. Here the CDR3 reads CASSFEGEAFF. The CDR3 bases are TGTGCCAGCAGTTTCGAGGGTGAAGCTTTCTTT.